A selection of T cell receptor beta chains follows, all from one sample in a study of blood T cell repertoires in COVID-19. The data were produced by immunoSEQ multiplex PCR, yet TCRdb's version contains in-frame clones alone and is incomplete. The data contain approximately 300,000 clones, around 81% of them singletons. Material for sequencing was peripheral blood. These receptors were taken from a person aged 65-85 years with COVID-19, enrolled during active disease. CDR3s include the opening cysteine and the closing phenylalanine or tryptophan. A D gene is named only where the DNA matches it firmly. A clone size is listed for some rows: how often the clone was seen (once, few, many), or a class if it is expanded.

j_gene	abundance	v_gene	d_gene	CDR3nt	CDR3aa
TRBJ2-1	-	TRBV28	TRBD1	TGTGCCAGCAGTTTGATCGGACAGGGGGCGGGATGGCAGTTCTTC	CASSLIGQGAGWQFF
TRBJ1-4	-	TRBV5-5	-	TGTGCCAGCAGCTTGGCGGGGTTCGAAAAACTGTTTTTT	CASSLAGFEKLFF
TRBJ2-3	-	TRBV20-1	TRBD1	TGCAGTGCTAGTCGAATTCGGGACAGGAGCACAGATACGCAGTATTTT	CSASRIRDRSTDTQYF
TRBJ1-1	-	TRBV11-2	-	TGTGCCAGCAGGCTGACAGCAGGCACTGAAGCTTTCTTT	CASRLTAGTEAFF
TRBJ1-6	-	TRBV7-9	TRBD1	TGTGCCAGCAGCTTCGACCCGGGACAGGGTAATTCACCCCTCCACTTT	CASSFDPGQGNSPLHF
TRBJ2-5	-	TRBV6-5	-	TGTGCCAGCTGGAGGACAGCACAAGAGACCCAGTACTTC	CASWRTAQETQYF
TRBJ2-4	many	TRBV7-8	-	TGTGCCACCTCCCTCGGGGGTACCAAAAACATTCAGTACTTC	CATSLGGTKNIQYF
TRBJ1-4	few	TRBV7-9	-	TGTGCCAGCAGCTTAGAGGCGCAGGGAAACGAAAAACTGTTTTTT	CASSLEAQGNEKLFF
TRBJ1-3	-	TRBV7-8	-	TGTGCCAGCAGCTTAGACAGTCCTCGGAACACCATATATTTT	CASSLDSPRNTIYF
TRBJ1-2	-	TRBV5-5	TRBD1	TGTGCCAGCAGCACGGGACAGGGGAATGGCTACACCTTC	CASSTGQGNGYTF